This T cell receptor (beta chain) derives from a study of blood T cell repertoires in COVID-19. Repertoires were generated with immunoSEQ multiplex PCR, while TCRdb's copy carries only in-frame clones and drops some. The table lists tens of thousands of clones, around 81% of them singletons. This CDR3 contains 14 residues. CDR1 KGHSH and CDR2 LQKENI come from the germline V gene. V gave up 3 bases and J gave up 4 bases, with 10 bases separating them. The source material was peripheral blood. V and J are TRBV18 and TRBJ1-5; D is possibly TRBD1 (5 bases). The source of this sequence is a human donor in a cohort sampled during active COVID-19. CDR3 sequence reads: CASSPSQGNQPQHF. CDR3 nucleotide sequence: TGTGCCAGCTCACCGAGCCAGGGTAATCAGCCCCAGCATTTT.